The 21 T cell receptor beta chains below were found in one sample sequenced in a study of cytomegalovirus exposure and HLA in healthy donors. Researchers ran the PCR with 60 Vbeta and 13 Jbeta primers. The method was immunoSEQ multiplex PCR; TCRdb's version includes in-frame clones alone and lacks a portion of them. This sample has more than 80,000 clones, with 71% found just once. The specimen was PBMCs. Source of these receptors: a female donor in good health and CMV-seronegative.

V is TRBV30 and J is TRBJ2-1; D is uncertain. Germline loops: CDR1 GTSNPN, CDR2 SVGIG (reference sequence). The CDR3 extends over 14 amino acids. V was clipped by 5 bases and J by 3 bases, with 14 bases between them. For the CDR3, the DNA is TGTGCCTGGGCGGTAAGTGGGTACTACAATGAGCAGTTCTTC. It translates to CAWAVSGYYNEQFF.

The chain uses TRBV9 and TRBJ2-7, with 10 positions matching TRBD2. The V gene's germline CDR1 is SGDLS and CDR2 YYNGEE. The junction had 5 bases not matched to a gene; V was cut back by 0 bases and J by 5 bases. CDR3 size: 15 residues. In nucleotides, the CDR3 is TGTGCCAGCAGCGTAGGTGGACTAGCGGTGAACGAGCAGTACTTC. Amino acid sequence: CASSVGGLAVNEQYF.

This chain links TRBV18 with TRBJ2-7; 7 positions agree with TRBD1. Germline V gene lookup returns CDR1 KGHSH and CDR2 LQKENI. J lost 3 bases, V lost 5 bases, and 7 bases had no gene match. There are 14 residues in the CDR3. CDR3: CASSSDRDDYEQYF. The CDR3 DNA is TGTGCCAGCTCATCTGACAGGGACGACTACGAGCAGTACTTC.

V is TRBV10-3 and J is TRBJ2-3, with a weak D call TRBD2 (6 bases). The ends were cut back, 3 bases at V and 6 bases at J, with 13 bases in the middle. The CDR3 runs 14 residues. Per the germline V gene, CDR1 is ENHRY and CDR2 is SYGVKD. The CDR3 loop is CAISDGTFLDTQYF. CDR3 DNA: TGTGCCATCAGTGACGGGACTTTCCTCGATACGCAGTATTTT.

This rearrangement joins TRBV7-3 to TRBJ1-1; D may be TRBD1 (5 bases). The CDR3 totals 14 residues. Deletions cut 3 bases from V and 7 bases from J, with 15 bases between. Germline V CDR1 and CDR2: SGHTA, FQGTGA. CDR3 protein: CASSFGLGGDEAFF. The CDR3 DNA follows: TGTGCCAGCAGCTTCGGACTGGGGGGGGATGAAGCTTTCTTT.

The chain combines TRBV4-2 with TRBJ2-1, with 10 bases matching TRBD1. CDR1 LGHNA and CDR2 YNFKEQ come from the germline V gene. V was pared by 3 bases and J by 1 base, with 9 bases of the junction left unmatched. The CDR3 extends over 18 amino acids. CDR3 DNA sequence: TGTGCCAGCAGCCAGTCTCGGACAGGGGGGGGGTCCTACAATGAGCAGTTCTTC. Translated: CASSQSRTGGGSYNEQFF.

This chain uses TRBV5-1 with TRBJ2-1, with 10 bases that match TRBD2. Germline loops: CDR1 SGHRS, CDR2 YFSETQ. V lost 3 bases and J lost 3; bases outside the gene matches: 3. The CDR3 sequence is 15 residues long. Here the CDR3 DNA reads TGCGCCAGCAGCTGGCTAGCGGGAGACTACAATGAGCAGTTCTTC. Translated: CASSWLAGDYNEQFF.

The chain has TRBV29-1 and TRBJ1-1; D call uncertain. The CDR3 contains 13 residues. V was clipped by 1 base and J by 2 bases, with 8 bases between them. Germline V lookup: CDR1 SQVTM, CDR2 ANQGSEA. CDR3 amino acids: CSVEGGFNTEAFF. Written as DNA, the CDR3 is TGCAGCGTTGAAGGAGGGTTTAACACTGAAGCTTTCTTT.

The chain links TRBV7-3 to TRBJ2-5, with a weak D call TRBD2 (6 bases). The CDR3 is 13 residues long. CDR1 and CDR2 (germline): SGHTA, FQGTGA. V was clipped by 4 bases and J by 4 bases, with 10 bases between them. The CDR3 loop is CASSSLGGETQYF. For the CDR3, the DNA is TGTGCCAGCAGCTCCCTCGGGGGAGAGACCCAGTACTTC.

The genes are TRBV5-1 and TRBJ2-3; D gene ambiguous. Trimming cost V 2 bases and J 3 bases, with 10 bases left between them. The CDR3 is 14 amino acids. Germline loops: CDR1 SGHRS, CDR2 YFSETQ. In nucleotides, the CDR3 is TGCGCCAGCAGCTTCTGGAGAGCTACAGATACGCAGTATTTT. Encoded protein: CASSFWRATDTQYF.

This chain links TRBV19 with TRBJ2-7; 7 positions match TRBD1. Germline V CDR1 and CDR2: LNHDA, SQIVND (reference sequence). The ends lost 1 base at V and 2 bases at J; junction bases unmatched: 2. The CDR3 is made up of 14 amino acids. The DNA of the CDR3 is TGTGCCAGTAGTATAGGGGACAGTACCTACGAGCAGTACTTC. Residues: CASSIGDSTYEQYF.

In this sample, this clone turned up a few times. The chain carries TRBV5-1 and TRBJ2-5; 10 nucleotides agree with TRBD2. With V trimmed by 0 bases and J by 2 bases, 13 bases remained unmatched. The CDR3 is 19 amino acids. Germline V gives CDR1 SGHRS, CDR2 YFSETQ. The CDR3 here is CASSLEGLAGVGPQETQYF. In nucleotides, the CDR3 is TGCGCCAGCAGCTTGGAGGGTCTAGCGGGAGTGGGACCTCAAGAGACCCAGTACTTC.

The V and J genes are TRBV6-6 and TRBJ2-3, with TRBD2 matching 10 bases. Germline CDR1 reads MNHNY; CDR2 reads SVGAGI (reference sequence). Trimming cost V 2 bases and J 3 bases; bases outside gene matches: 5. CDR3 length: 16 amino acids. CDR3 nucleotides: TGTGCCAGCAGTTACACAGCGGGAGGGGGGACAGATACGCAGTATTTT. Its protein product is CASSYTAGGGTDTQYF.

The CDR3 sequence is CASSDGPTQPQHF. Here the CDR3 DNA reads TGTGCCAGCAGTGATGGTCCTACTCAGCCCCAGCATTTT. The chain has TRBV6-1 and TRBJ1-5; D gene ambiguous. CDR1 and CDR2 from the germline V gene are MNHNS and SASEGT. The CDR3 covers 13 residues. The V gene lost 3 bases and the J gene lost 6 bases, with 9 bases spanning the gap.

The J gene is TRBJ1-1, the V gene TRBV5-4; weak D call: TRBD1 (6 bases). Per the germline V gene, CDR1 is SGHNT and CDR2 is YYREEE (reference sequence). The CDR3 has 13 residues. V was trimmed by 2 bases and J by 3 bases, leaving 8 bases between them. In DNA form, the CDR3 reads TGTGCCAGCAGCTTTGACAGGCACACTGAAGCTTTCTTT. Translating gives CASSFDRHTEAFF.

The chain combines TRBV5-1 with TRBJ2-5, with D possibly TRBD2 on 7 matching bases. The CDR3 extends over 16 amino acids. In germline, CDR1 is SGHRS, CDR2 YFSETQ. V dropped 0 bases and J dropped 2 bases, with 14 bases sitting between them. The CDR3 protein is CASSLVEGGIQETQYF. The CDR3 DNA follows: TGCGCCAGCAGCTTGGTCGAGGGGGGGATACAAGAGACCCAGTACTTC. Full variable domain (remainder filled in from reference TRBV5-1 and TRBJ2-5): KAGVTQTPRYLIKTRGQQVTLSCSPISGHRSVSWYQQTPGQGLQFLFEYFSETQRNKGNFPGRFSGRQFSNSRSEMNVSTLELGDSALYLCASSLVEGGIQETQYFGPGTRLLVL.

The genes are TRBV5-1 and TRBJ2-4; weak D call: TRBD1 (6 bases). Trimming pared 4 bases from V and 6 bases from J, leaving 17 bases between. The V gene's germline CDR1 is SGHRS and CDR2 YFSETQ. The CDR3 contains 15 residues. CDR3 coding DNA: TGCGCCAGCAGCCAGGACGTGGCCAGGGGAAACATTCAGTACTTC. This encodes CASSQDVARGNIQYF.

The chain joins TRBV7-5 to TRBJ2-7; TRBD2, as called in the table, went unchecked against the DNA. TRBV7-5 is labeled a pseudogene. The CDR3 consists of 15 residues. This chain's CDR3 is CARSIGLARGYEQYF. In DNA, the CDR3 is TGTGCCAGAAGCATCGGACTAGCACGGGGCTACGAGCAGTACTTC.

The chain combines TRBV9 with TRBJ2-1; 9 bases fit TRBD2. Germline V CDR1 and CDR2: SGDLS, YYNGEE. The CDR3 is made up of 13 amino acids. V lost 0 bases and J lost 14; bases outside the gene matches: 6. The CDR3 reads CASSVAGAGGEFF. The CDR3 region has the DNA TGTGCCAGCAGCGTAGCTGGGGCGGGAGGGGAGTTCTTC.

This chain uses TRBV30 with TRBJ2-7, with TRBD2 as a possible D gene (6 bases). Germline-derived CDR1 and CDR2 are GTSNPN and SVGIG (reference sequence). This CDR3 has 13 residues. V was pared by 5 bases and J by 5 bases, with 16 bases between. The CDR3: CAWEAEGFHEQYF. As DNA, the CDR3 is TGTGCCTGGGAGGCGGAGGGGTTCCACGAGCAGTACTTC.

The gene calls are TRBV6-5 and TRBJ2-1; D might be TRBD2 (6 bases). Per the germline V gene, CDR1 is MNHEY and CDR2 is SVGAGI. CDR3 length: 14 amino acids. With 1 base removed from V and 10 bases from J, the gap between germline ends came to 14 bases. The CDR3 protein is CASSYYSSDAEQFF. The CDR3 DNA follows: TGTGCCAGCAGTTACTATTCTAGCGACGCGGAGCAGTTCTTC.